A selection of T cell receptor beta chains follows, all from one sample in a study of blood T cell repertoires in COVID-19. Using immunoSEQ multiplex PCR, the repertoire was profiled, and TCRdb retains in-frame clones only, with some absent. This table has about 250,000 clones, about 79% appearing once. Sequencing was performed on peripheral blood. Receptor source: a man older than 75 with acute or convalescent COVID-19. CDR3s leave out the opening cysteine and the closing phenylalanine or tryptophan. The order of the fields is CDR3 length, J gene, V gene, CDR3 protein.

>12|TRBJ1-2|TRBV5-5
ASSWDRGHGGYT
>11|TRBJ2-5|TRBV5-5
ASSSLAGETQY
>12|TRBJ1-1|TRBV18
ASSTGTPAPEAF
>13|TRBJ2-1|TRBV7-2
ASSLAGGPYNEQF
>11|TRBJ1-5|TRBV30
AWNRGSNQPQH
>14|TRBJ2-5|TRBV18
ASSPPNARAGETQY
>14|TRBJ1-6|TRBV18
ASSPETGRVNSPLH
>11|TRBJ1-1|TRBV12-3/TRBV12-4
ASSSQVNTEAF
>10|TRBJ2-4|TRBV2
ASSPRKNIQY
>9|TRBJ1-5|TRBV7-3
ASTNYQPQH
>14|TRBJ2-4|TRBV3-1/TRBV3-2
ASSQLSGKKGNIQY
>15|TRBJ2-3|TRBV4-2
ASSQSPLPGSTDTQY
>11|TRBJ1-2|TRBV27
ASSYRTGQGYT
>11|TRBJ2-3|TRBV9
ASGSGGLDTQY
>12|TRBJ2-7|TRBV9
ASSPTGLEDEQY
>14|TRBJ2-1|TRBV5-4
ASSLVGAGGPNEQF
>12|TRBJ1-1|TRBV2
ASSAGTGLSRAF
>9|TRBJ2-1|TRBV12-3/TRBV12-4
ASKQGGEQF
>10|TRBJ1-1|TRBV29-1
SVLKSNTEAF
>13|TRBJ1-3|TRBV6-1
ASSEAGGFGNTIY
>14|TRBJ2-7|TRBV10-3
AISPGTRQALYEQY
>12|TRBJ2-7|TRBV10-1
ASSAGTGVYEQY
>11|TRBJ1-5|TRBV5-1
ASSLGDSEPQH
>11|TRBJ1-2|TRBV7-3
ASSLTLTDGYT
>13|TRBJ1-4|TRBV6-5
ASSFPRRDGEKLF
>12|TRBJ1-4|TRBV5-1
ASSKTGFNEKLF
>13|TRBJ2-7|TRBV7-2
ASSGAGLTTYEQY
>13|TRBJ2-3|TRBV5-1
ASSSLTGGTDTQY
>11|TRBJ2-5|TRBV30
AWSPGQGQTQY
>15|TRBJ1-6|TRBV28
ASSLRQGGYYNSPLH
>13|TRBJ1-2|TRBV6-5
ASSSGGTGDYGYT
>12|TRBJ2-7|TRBV25-1
ASRTPGQKYEQY
>16|TRBJ1-1|TRBV19
ASSIGQRQGGRVAEAF
>10|TRBJ2-1|TRBV5-6
ASSSGLAGPF
>14|TRBJ2-2|TRBV11-3
ASSRSGLAGGGELF
>14|TRBJ1-6|TRBV30
AWKLPQGVNNSPLH
>13|TRBJ2-2|TRBV19
ASSYAGTGTGELF
>13|TRBJ2-7|TRBV11-1
ASSQGLAGGYEQY
>16|TRBJ1-5|TRBV6-1
ASSDPRGDRASNQPQH
>13|TRBJ2-5|TRBV23-1
ASSQSGQIQETQY
>13|TRBJ2-7|TRBV2
ASSSGRGRAREQY
>13|TRBJ2-2|TRBV6-5
ASSWGLAGSGELF
>12|TRBJ2-4|TRBV6-5
ASSSAGAVDIQY
>11|TRBJ1-5|TRBV7-2
ASSPGSNQPQH
>14|TRBJ2-6|TRBV11-2
ASSRGGTAGANVLT
>9|TRBJ1-1|TRBV3-1/TRBV3-2
ASSQVNEAF
>11|TRBJ1-4|TRBV6-5
ASSYGGQGKLF
>13|TRBJ2-3|TRBV3-1/TRBV3-2
ASSRRDRSTDTQY
>14|TRBJ1-4|TRBV7-9
ASSLGAGPRHQKLF
>13|TRBJ1-4|TRBV5-4
ASSPDRATNEKLF
>13|TRBJ2-7|TRBV7-9
ASSGAGQSSYEQY
>13|TRBJ1-6|TRBV18
ASSPSGGTGSPLH
>13|TRBJ2-7|TRBV27
ASSRQSGTSYEQY